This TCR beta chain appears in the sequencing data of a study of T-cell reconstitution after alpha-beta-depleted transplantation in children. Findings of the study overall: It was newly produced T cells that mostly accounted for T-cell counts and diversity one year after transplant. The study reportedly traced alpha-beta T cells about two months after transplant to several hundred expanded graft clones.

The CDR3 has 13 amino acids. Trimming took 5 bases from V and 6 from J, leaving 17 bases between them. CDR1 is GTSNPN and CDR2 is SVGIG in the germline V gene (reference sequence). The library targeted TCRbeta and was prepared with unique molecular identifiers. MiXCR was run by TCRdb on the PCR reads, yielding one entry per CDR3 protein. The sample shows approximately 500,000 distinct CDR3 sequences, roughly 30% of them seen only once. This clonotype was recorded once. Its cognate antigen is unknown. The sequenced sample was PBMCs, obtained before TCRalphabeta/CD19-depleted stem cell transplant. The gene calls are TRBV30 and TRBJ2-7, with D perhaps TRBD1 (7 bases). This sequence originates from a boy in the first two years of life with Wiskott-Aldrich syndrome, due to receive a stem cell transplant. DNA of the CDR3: TGTGCCTGGTCGGGGCAGGGGGGCCCCGAGCAGTACTTC. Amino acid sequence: CAWSGQGGPEQYF.